The source of this T cell receptor (beta chain) is a study of T cell changes during pregnancy in multiple sclerosis. V lost 2 bases to trimming and J lost 0 bases; unmatched junction nucleotides: 2. CDR3 length: 15 amino acids. Germline CDR1 reads KGHSH; CDR2 reads LQKENI. Some clones are missing from TCRdb's copy, which holds only in-frame ones; the method was immunoSEQ multiplex PCR. The sample yields about 43,000 clones, approximately 90% seen once. The V call is TRBV18, the J call TRBJ2-3; 7 bases are shared with TRBD2. Material for sequencing was PBMCs (not recorded whether the cells were cultured). The receptor was isolated from a female donor with multiple sclerosis, enrolled in a pregnancy study. The CDR3 here is CASSPIAGSTDTQYF. The CDR3 DNA reads as TGTGCCAGCTCACCAATAGCGGGTAGCACAGATACGCAGTATTTT.